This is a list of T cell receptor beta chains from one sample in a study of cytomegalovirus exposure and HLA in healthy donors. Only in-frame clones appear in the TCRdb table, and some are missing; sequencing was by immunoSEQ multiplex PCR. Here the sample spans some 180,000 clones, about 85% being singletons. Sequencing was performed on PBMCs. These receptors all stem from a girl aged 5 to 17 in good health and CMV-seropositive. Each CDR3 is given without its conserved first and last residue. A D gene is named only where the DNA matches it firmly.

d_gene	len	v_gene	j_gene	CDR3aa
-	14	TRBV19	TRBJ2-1	ASSTPTGVTYNEQF
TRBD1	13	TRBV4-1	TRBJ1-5	ASSQDDRGVRPQH
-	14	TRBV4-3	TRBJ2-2	ASRPGRDSGTGELF
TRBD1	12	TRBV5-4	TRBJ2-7	ASSGRTGEEEQY
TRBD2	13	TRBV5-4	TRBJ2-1	ASSPRTSGDTEQF
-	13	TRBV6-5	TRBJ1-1	ASSYSSGMNTEAF
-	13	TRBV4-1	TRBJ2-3	ASSQLQRVTDTQY
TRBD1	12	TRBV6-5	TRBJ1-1	ASSYDRGTGEAF
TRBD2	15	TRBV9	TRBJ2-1	ASSDPPLAGHYNEQF
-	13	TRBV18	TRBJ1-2	ASSPLVGPNYGYT
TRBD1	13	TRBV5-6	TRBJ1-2	ASILRTGGNYGYT
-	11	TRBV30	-	AWETGISYEQY
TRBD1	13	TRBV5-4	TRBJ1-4	ASSSSGQGAEKLF
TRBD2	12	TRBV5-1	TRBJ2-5	ASSLSGDRETQY
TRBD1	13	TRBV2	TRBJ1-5	ASSGGTGINQPQH
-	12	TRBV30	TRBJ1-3	AWRGGLSGNTIY
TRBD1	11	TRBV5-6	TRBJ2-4	ASSSTGYGNGY
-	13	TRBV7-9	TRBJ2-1	ASSPEAGVTNEQF
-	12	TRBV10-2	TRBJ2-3	ASSLSGSTDTQY
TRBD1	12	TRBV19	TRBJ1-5	ASQGAGSNQPQH
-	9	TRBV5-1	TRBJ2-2	ASGATGELF
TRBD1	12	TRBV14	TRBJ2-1	ASRRQGRGNEQF
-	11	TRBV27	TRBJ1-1	ASRSYREVGDF
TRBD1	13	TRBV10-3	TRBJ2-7	AISELGQGGYEQY
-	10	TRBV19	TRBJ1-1	ASSPDRLEAF
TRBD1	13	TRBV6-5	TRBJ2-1	ASSYRQGRYNEQF
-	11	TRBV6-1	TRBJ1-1	ASSFVLETEAF
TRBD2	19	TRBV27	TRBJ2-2	ASTLSGDDISGRAGTGELF
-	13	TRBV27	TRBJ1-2	ASSLRYEGPSGYT
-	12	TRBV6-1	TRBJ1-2	ASSVGGGLYDYT
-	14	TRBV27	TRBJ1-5	ASSPRGSGSNQPQH
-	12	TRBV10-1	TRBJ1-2	ASSRGTDYYGYT
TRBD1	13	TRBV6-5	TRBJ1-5	ASSRGGNSNQPQH
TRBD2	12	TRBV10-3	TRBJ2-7	AISRAGEGYEQY
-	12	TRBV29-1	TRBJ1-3	SVYPRPQGNTIY
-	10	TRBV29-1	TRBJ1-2	SVVSVNYGYT
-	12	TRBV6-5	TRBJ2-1	ASSRWEVQNEQF
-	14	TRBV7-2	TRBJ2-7	ASSLVSGTSAYEQY
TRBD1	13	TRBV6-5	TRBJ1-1	ASSPYRGASTEAF
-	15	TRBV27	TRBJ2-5	ASSLIRDRRYQETQY
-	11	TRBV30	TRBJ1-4	AWSSGGPEKLF
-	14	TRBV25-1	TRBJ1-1	ASIPHWPRGNTEAF
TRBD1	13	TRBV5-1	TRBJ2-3	ASSAGDRTTDTQY
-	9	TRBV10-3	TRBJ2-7	AISEGDEQY
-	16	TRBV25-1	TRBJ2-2	ASSELKSVTGNTGELF
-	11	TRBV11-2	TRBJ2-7	ASSQDGGGEQY
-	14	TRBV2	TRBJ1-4	ASIVREVGSNEKLF
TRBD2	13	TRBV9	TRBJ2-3	ASSPAPWTSGRKY